This section outlines one TCR beta chain sequence together with its context. The data belong to a study of T cell changes during pregnancy in multiple sclerosis. Per germline, CDR1 SGHTA and CDR2 FQGNSA. V was clipped by 5 bases and J by 0 bases, with 8 bases between them. CDR3 size: 14 residues. Some clones are missing from TCRdb's copy, which holds only in-frame ones; the method was immunoSEQ multiplex PCR. The table has roughly 60,000 clones, 91% seen once. The sample was peripheral blood, taken before pregnancy. This chain uses TRBV7-2 with TRBJ2-1, with a possible D match to TRBD1 (5 bases). The receptor was derived from a female donor with multiple sclerosis, enrolled in a pregnancy study. CDR3 region: CASSRQTSYNEQFF. DNA for the CDR3: TGTGCCAGCAGCCGACAGACCTCCTACAATGAGCAGTTCTTC.